Given below is one T cell receptor beta chain in context. This sample is part of a study of T cell changes during pregnancy in multiple sclerosis. Only in-frame clones appear in the TCRdb table, and some are missing; sequencing was by immunoSEQ multiplex PCR. In the table there are 85,000 to 110,000 clones, roughly 93% of which are singletons. Between the trimmed V and J ends, which lost 0 bases and 4 bases, there was a span of 19 bases. The length of the CDR3 is 18 residues. Germline V lookup: CDR1 SQVTM, CDR2 ANQGSEA. The sample consisted of peripheral blood, taken after pregnancy. The V gene is TRBV29-1, the J gene TRBJ2-6, with D tentatively TRBD1 (6 bases). This clonotype was sampled from a female donor with multiple sclerosis, enrolled in a pregnancy study. In DNA, the CDR3 is TGCAGCGTTGAAGAAGTAGCAGGGGTTCATTCCGGGGCCAACGTCCTGACTTTC. It yields the protein CSVEEVAGVHSGANVLTF.